Below, 18 T cell receptor beta chains from the same sample are listed, as sequenced in a study of OX40 agonist ivuxolimab in advanced cancers. Profiled with immunoSEQ multiplex PCR; TCRdb holds only in-frame clones, not every one. The sample carries 70,000 or so clones, less than 85% recorded once. Sequenced material: CD4+ or CD8+ T cells sorted from blood, taken in a trial of the OX40 agonist ivuxolimab. The receptors derive from an adult with an advanced solid tumor such as melanoma, head and neck, liver or kidney cancer.

The chain joins TRBV4-2 to TRBJ1-2; tentative D call: TRBD1 (6 bases). Between the trimmed V and J ends, which lost 0 bases and 7 bases, there was a span of 15 bases. CDR3 length: 15 residues. Germline CDR1 is LGHNA and CDR2 is YNFKEQ. The CDR3 protein is CASSQETGGAGGYTF. The CDR3 DNA follows: TGTGCCAGCAGCCAAGAGACCGGGGGCGCGGGTGGCTACACCTTC.

V is TRBV6-1 and J is TRBJ2-7; D may be TRBD2 (7 bases). Trimming took off 2 bases at V and 0 bases at J, with 14 bases between the two ends. Germline V gives CDR1 MNHNS, CDR2 SASEGT. The CDR3 has 16 residues. CDR3 sequence reads: CASSERGGVTSYEQYF. The CDR3 DNA reads as TGTGCCAGCAGTGAAAGGGGGGGGGTGACCTCCTACGAGCAGTACTTC.

This clone showed up just a few times. The chain links TRBV29-1 to TRBJ1-4; D perhaps matches TRBD1 (5 bases). The V end was cut by 5 bases, the J end by 7 bases, with 11 bases between. This CDR3 contains 12 residues. Germline loops: CDR1 SQVTM, CDR2 ANQGSEA. The CDR3 sequence is CSVWTGREKLFF. Written as DNA, the CDR3 is TGCAGCGTTTGGACGGGACGTGAAAAACTGTTTTTT.

The chain joins TRBV7-6 to TRBJ2-7; no firm D call. In germline, CDR1 is SGHVS, CDR2 FNYEAQ. Trimming cost V 1 base and J 0 bases, with 4 bases left between them. The CDR3 is 13 amino acids. The CDR3 spells CASSLGASYEQYF. The CDR3 DNA follows: TGTGCCAGCAGCTTAGGAGCCTCCTACGAGCAGTACTTC.

This clone came up a few times. The chain combines TRBV6-5 with TRBJ2-7; D remains unclear. The CDR3 spans 15 residues. V was pared by 2 bases and J by 0 bases, with 11 bases between. Germline V gene data show CDR1 as MNHEY and CDR2 as SVGAGI. The CDR3 is CASSYLVGDSYEQYF. The CDR3 coding sequence is TGTGCCAGCAGTTACCTCGTTGGGGACTCCTACGAGCAGTACTTC.

This clone has a single count. The chain uses TRBV19 and TRBJ2-1, with 7 bases that match TRBD2. Germline V gene data show CDR1 as LNHDA and CDR2 as SQIVND (reference sequence). The J segment lost 9 bases and the V segment lost 8 bases, leaving 7 bases of the junction unmatched. This CDR3 spans 12 amino acids. In DNA, the CDR3 is TGTGCCAGTGGGACCCCGGGGGGTGAGCAGTTCTTC. It translates to CASGTPGGEQFF.

The chain carries TRBV6-5 and TRBJ1-2; D may be TRBD1 (5 bases). V lost 5 bases to trimming and J lost 11 bases, with 18 bases between them. This CDR3 region has 13 residues. Looked up from germline, CDR1 is MNHEY and CDR2 is SVGAGI. The CDR3 nucleotides read TGTGCCAGCAGTGGGGACCAAAGGATTGCGTACACCTTC. This encodes CASSGDQRIAYTF.

The CDR3 DNA reads as TGTGCCAGCAGCCCGGGAGGCAGTTCCTATGGCTACACCTTC. Translated, it gives CASSPGGSSYGYTF. The chain uses TRBV5-4 and TRBJ1-2; no firm D call. V was cut by 4 bases and J by 4 bases, with 14 bases left in between. CDR3 size: 14 residues. Germline CDR1 and CDR2: SGHNT and YYREEE (reference sequence). The full variable domain, completed using reference TRBV5-4 and TRBJ1-2, is ETGVTQSPTHLIKTRGQQVTLRCSSQSGHNTVSWYQQALGQGPQFIFQYYREEENGRGNFPPRFSGLQFPNYSSELNVNALELDDSALYLCASSPGGSSYGYTFGSGTRLTVV.

The CDR3, as DNA: TGTGCCAGCAGTGTTCGAGCAGATACGCAGTATTTT. Translating gives CASSVRADTQYF. This chain links TRBV6-1 with TRBJ2-3; D is uncertain. V shed 4 bases and J shed 4 bases, with 6 bases lying between them. This CDR3 spans 12 amino acids. The germline V gene has CDR1 MNHNS and CDR2 SASEGT.

This sequence joins TRBV7-8 and TRBJ1-4; D gene unclear. V was trimmed by 4 bases and J by 15 bases, leaving 12 bases between them. Per germline, CDR1 SGHVS and CDR2 FQNEAQ. The CDR3 consists of 11 residues. The CDR3 loop reads CASSSSRKLFF. The CDR3 DNA sequence: TGTGCCAGCAGCTCCTCGAGGAAATTGTTTTTT.

The rearrangement uses TRBV6-4 and TRBJ2-1, with a possible D match to TRBD2 (6 bases). CDR1 and CDR2 (germline): MRHNA, SNTAGT. This CDR3 spans 15 amino acids. With 4 bases removed from V and 0 bases from J, the gap between germline ends came to 10 bases. CDR3 loop: CASSVVSGSYNEQFF. The DNA of the CDR3 is TGTGCCAGCAGTGTGGTTAGCGGCTCCTACAATGAGCAGTTCTTC.

The V gene is TRBV19, the J gene TRBJ2-7; the D call may be TRBD1 or TRBD2 (5 bases each). The CDR3 loop spans 15 amino acids. The V end lost 1 base, the J end lost 3 bases, and 13 bases lay between the germline ends. Germline V CDR1 and CDR2: LNHDA, SQIVND (reference sequence). Here the CDR3 DNA reads TGTGCCAGTAGTATAGGAGGGACCTCCGGCTACGAGCAGTACTTC. The encoded protein is CASSIGGTSGYEQYF.

This clone was found a few times. The chain is built from TRBV29-1 and TRBJ2-1; 12 nucleotides agree with TRBD1. The J segment lost 12 bases and the V segment lost 7 bases, leaving 10 bases of the junction unmatched. Germline-derived CDR1 and CDR2 are SQVTM and ANQGSEA. This CDR3 has 13 amino acids. CDR3 DNA: TGCAGCGCCCGGGACAGGGGGCAAAGTCTGCAGTTCTTC. As protein: CSARDRGQSLQFF.

V gene TRBV2 combines with J gene TRBJ2-5; TRBD2 matches at 8 bases. CDR3 size: 15 residues. Germline V gene lookup returns CDR1 SNHLY and CDR2 FYNNEI. Trimming removed 6 bases from V and 5 bases from J; junction bases left unmatched: 11. Here the CDR3 DNA reads TGTGCCAGCAGACTGGGGACTAGATCCCGGGAGACCCAGTACTTC. It encodes CASRLGTRSRETQYF.

The chain carries TRBV7-9 and TRBJ1-3; D is unresolved. CDR1 SEHNR and CDR2 FQNEAQ come from the germline V gene (reference sequence). V lost 0 bases to trimming and J lost 2 bases, with 17 bases between them. This CDR3 comprises 18 residues. CDR3 sequence: CASSLALRQRVPGNTIYF. In nucleotides, the CDR3 is TGTGCCAGCAGCTTAGCACTCCGGCAACGTGTCCCTGGAAACACCATATATTTT.

The chain links TRBV9 to TRBJ1-4; D might be TRBD1 (6 bases). CDR3 length: 15 residues. V lost 0 bases and J 5 bases, leaving 11 bases between the germline ends. Germline CDR1 is SGDLS and CDR2 is YYNGEE. CDR3 sequence (DNA): TGTGCCAGCAGCGTAGGCAACAGGGCAAATGAAAAACTGTTTTTT. Amino acids: CASSVGNRANEKLFF.

The V and J genes are TRBV5-1 and TRBJ2-7, with 7 bases aligning to TRBD1. The CDR3 has 12 residues. The germline gives CDR1 SGHRS, CDR2 YFSETQ. Losses at the gene ends were 4 bases for V and 5 bases for J; bases not matched to a gene: 3. In DNA, the CDR3 is TGCGCCAGCAGCATGACAGGGAACGAGCAGTACTTC. It specifies CASSMTGNEQYF.

V gene TRBV7-3 combines with J gene TRBJ1-3; D not resolved. The CDR3 is 12 amino acids. Germline V gene lookup returns CDR1 SGHTA and CDR2 FQGTGA. Trimming stripped 3 bases from V and 4 bases from J, with 4 bases between. CDR3 bases: TGTGCCAGCAGCTTTCCCGGAAACACCATATATTTT. Amino acids: CASSFPGNTIYF.